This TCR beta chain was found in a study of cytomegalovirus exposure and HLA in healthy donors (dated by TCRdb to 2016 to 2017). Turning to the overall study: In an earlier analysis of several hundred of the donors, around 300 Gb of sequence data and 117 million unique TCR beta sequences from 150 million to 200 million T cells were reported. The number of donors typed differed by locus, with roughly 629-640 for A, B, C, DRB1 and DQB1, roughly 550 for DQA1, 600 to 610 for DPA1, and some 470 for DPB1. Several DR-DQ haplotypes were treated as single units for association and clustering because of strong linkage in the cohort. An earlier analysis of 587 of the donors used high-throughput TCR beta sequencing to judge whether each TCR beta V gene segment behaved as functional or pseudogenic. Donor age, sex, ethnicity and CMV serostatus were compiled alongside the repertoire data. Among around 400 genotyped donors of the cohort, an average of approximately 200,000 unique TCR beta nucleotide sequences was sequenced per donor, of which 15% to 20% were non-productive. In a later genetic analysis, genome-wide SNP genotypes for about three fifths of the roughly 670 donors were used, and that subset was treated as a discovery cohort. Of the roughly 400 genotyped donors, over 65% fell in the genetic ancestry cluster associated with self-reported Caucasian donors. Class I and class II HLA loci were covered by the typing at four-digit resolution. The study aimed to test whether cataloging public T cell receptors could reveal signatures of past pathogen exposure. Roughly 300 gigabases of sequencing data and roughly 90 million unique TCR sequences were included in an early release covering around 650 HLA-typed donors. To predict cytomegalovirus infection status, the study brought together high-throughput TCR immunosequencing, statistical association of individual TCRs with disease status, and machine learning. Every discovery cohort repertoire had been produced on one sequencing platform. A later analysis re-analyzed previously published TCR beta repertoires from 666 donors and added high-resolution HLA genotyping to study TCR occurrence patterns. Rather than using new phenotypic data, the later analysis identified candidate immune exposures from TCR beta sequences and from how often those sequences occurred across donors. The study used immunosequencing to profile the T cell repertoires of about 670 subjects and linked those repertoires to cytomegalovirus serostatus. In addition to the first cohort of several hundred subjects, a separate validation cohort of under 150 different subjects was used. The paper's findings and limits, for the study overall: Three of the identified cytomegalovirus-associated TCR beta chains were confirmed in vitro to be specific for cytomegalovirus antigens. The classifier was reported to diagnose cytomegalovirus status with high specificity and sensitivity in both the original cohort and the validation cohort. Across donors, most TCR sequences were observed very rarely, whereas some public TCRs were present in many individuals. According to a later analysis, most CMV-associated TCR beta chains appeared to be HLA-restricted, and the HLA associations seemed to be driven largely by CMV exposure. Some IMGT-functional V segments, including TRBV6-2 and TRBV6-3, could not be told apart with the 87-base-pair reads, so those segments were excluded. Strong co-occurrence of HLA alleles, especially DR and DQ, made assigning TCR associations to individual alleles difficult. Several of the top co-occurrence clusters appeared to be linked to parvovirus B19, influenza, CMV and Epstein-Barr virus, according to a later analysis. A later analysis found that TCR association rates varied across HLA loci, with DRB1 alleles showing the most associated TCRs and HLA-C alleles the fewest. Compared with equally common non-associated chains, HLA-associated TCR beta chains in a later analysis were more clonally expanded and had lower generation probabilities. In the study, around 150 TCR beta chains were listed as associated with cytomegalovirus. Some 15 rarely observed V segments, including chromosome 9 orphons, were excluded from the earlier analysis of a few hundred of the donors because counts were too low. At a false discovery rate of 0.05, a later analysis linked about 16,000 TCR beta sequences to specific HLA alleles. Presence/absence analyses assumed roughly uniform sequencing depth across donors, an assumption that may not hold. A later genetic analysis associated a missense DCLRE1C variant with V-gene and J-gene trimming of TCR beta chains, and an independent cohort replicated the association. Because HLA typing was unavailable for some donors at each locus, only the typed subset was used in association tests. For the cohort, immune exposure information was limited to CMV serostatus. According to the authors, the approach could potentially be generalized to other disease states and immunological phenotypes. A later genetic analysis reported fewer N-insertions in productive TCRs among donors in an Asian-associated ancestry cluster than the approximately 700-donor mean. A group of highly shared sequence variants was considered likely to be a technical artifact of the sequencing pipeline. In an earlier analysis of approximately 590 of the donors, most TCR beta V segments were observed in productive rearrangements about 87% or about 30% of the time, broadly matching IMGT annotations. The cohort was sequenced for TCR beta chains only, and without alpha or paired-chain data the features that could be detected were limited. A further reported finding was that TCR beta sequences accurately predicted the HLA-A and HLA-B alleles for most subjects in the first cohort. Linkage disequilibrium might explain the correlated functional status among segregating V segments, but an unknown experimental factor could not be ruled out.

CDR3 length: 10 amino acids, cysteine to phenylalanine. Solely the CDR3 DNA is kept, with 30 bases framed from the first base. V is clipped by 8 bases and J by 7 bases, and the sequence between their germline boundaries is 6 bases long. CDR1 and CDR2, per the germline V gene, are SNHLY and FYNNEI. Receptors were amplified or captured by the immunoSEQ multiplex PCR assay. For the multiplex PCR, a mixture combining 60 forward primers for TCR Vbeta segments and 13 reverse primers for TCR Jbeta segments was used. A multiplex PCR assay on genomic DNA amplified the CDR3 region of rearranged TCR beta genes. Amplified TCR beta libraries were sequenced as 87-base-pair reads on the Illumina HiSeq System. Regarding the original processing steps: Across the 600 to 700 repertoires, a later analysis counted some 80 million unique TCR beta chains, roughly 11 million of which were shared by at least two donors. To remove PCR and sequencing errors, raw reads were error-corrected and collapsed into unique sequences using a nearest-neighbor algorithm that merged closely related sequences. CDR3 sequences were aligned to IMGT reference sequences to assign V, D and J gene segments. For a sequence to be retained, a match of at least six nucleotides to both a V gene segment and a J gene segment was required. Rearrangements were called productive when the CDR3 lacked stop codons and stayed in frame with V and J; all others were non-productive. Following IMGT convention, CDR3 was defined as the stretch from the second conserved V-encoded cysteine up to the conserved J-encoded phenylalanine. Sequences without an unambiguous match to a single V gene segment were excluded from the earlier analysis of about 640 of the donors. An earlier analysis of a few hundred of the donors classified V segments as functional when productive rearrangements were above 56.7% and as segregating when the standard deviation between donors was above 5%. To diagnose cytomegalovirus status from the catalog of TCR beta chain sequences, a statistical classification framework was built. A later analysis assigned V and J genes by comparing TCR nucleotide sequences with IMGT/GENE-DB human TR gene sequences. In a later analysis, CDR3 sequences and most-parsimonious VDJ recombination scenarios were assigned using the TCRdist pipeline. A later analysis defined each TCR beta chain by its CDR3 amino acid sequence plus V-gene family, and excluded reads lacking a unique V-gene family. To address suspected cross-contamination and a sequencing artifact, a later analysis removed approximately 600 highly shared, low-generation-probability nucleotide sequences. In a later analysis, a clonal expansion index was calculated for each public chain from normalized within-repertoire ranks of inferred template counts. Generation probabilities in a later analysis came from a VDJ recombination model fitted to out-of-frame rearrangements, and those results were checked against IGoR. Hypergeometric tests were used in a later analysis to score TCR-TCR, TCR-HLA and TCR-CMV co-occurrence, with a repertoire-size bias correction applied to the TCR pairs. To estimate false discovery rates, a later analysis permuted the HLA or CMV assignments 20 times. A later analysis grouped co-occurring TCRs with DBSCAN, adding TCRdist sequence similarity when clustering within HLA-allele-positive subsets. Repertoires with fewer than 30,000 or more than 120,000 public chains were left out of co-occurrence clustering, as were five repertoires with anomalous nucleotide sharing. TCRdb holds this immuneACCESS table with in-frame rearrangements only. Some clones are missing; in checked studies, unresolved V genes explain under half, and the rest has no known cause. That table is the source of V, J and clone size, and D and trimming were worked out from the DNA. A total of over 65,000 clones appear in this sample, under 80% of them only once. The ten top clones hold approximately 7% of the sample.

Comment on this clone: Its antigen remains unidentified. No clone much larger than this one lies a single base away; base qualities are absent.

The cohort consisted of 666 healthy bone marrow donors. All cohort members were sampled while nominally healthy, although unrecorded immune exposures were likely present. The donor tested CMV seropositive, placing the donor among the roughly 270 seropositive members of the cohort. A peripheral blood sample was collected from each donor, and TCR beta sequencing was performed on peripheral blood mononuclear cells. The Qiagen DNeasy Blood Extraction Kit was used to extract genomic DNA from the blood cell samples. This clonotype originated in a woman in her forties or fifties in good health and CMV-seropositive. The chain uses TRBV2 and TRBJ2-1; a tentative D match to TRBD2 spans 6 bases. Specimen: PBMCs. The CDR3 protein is CASRGNEQFF. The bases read TGTGCCAGCCGGGGGAATGAGCAGTTCTTC.